The rows below give T cell receptor beta chains drawn from one sample of a study of blood T cell repertoires in COVID-19. The table came from immunoSEQ multiplex PCR; TCRdb's copy has only in-frame clones and leaves some out. The sample carries about 280,000 clones, around 86% recorded once. The sequenced sample consisted of peripheral blood. These receptors were obtained from a human donor in a cohort sampled during active COVID-19. CDR3s include the opening cysteine and the closing phenylalanine or tryptophan.

>TRBJ2-2|TRBV11-2
CASSLEDVSRGGELFF
>TRBJ2-5|TRBV5-1
CASSGKLAGGPYQETQYF
>TRBJ1-4|TRBV9
CASSVSTGMRRLFF
>TRBJ1-4|TRBV5-5
CASSPLGGGTGHEKLFF
>TRBJ2-5|TRBV4-2
CASSQDWRSQETQYF
>TRBJ2-1|TRBV7-8
CASSPRVEQFF
>TRBJ1-2|TRBV7-2
CASSLATATNYGYTF
>TRBJ2-5|TRBV19
CASSITPGSWETQYF
>TRBJ2-7|TRBV18
CASSPRQGWNEQYF
>TRBJ2-5|TRBV3-1/TRBV3-2
CASSRSGSQETQYF
>TRBJ2-7|TRBV21-1
CALGAATYEQYF
>TRBJ1-5|TRBV10-3
CAIRDGVGALNQPQHF
>TRBJ2-3|TRBV5-3
CARSCLPLGGNFTDTQYF
>TRBJ2-4|TRBV28
CASSLQKNIQYF
>TRBJ1-2|TRBV28
CASSSGTGNYGYTF
>TRBJ1-5|TRBV7-9
CASSLGQLQPQHF
>TRBJ1-2|TRBV30
CAWSHGANYGYTF
>TRBJ1-5|TRBV6-2/TRBV6-3
CASSDEGANQPQHF
>TRBJ2-3|TRBV21-1
CASSKAGVRGPGRRDTQYF
>TRBJ2-2|TRBV5-1
CASSPTSGGSTGELFF
>TRBJ1-5|TRBV12-3/TRBV12-4
CASRGTGVQPQHF
>TRBJ2-2|TRBV6-5
CASKDFSGGELFF
>TRBJ1-1|TRBV10-3
CAISETGQGAEAFF
>TRBJ1-6|TRBV7-6
CASSPDRARNNSPLHF
>TRBJ2-7|TRBV19
CASSSTGTGYEQYF
>TRBJ1-2|TRBV27
CASSLVGRGGTGPNYGYTF
>TRBJ2-3|TRBV7-2
CASSLGQGADTQYF
>TRBJ1-1|TRBV5-1
CASSFGQGARGTEAFF
>TRBJ2-1|TRBV7-9
CASSLVWLAGNNEQFF
>TRBJ1-2|TRBV7-9
CASNRQGTNYGYTF
>TRBJ2-7|TRBV6-1
CASSEAPPGGVGDEQYF
>TRBJ2-7|TRBV13
CASSLLQGAYEQYF
>TRBJ2-7|TRBV5-3
CARSQQGFHTLRSSYEQYF
>TRBJ2-2|TRBV3-1/TRBV3-2
CASSQGGTANTGELFF
>TRBJ2-5|TRBV9
CASSVGREGWETQYF
>TRBJ2-2|TRBV7-8
CASSRGLTNTGELFF
>TRBJ1-4|TRBV18
CASSPVGATNEKLFF
>TRBJ2-5|TRBV24-1
CATSDVRQSQETQYF
>TRBJ2-3|TRBV19
CASSIYPRISGRGFGTDTQYF
>TRBJ2-6|TRBV13
CASSLNRVSGANVLTF
>TRBJ2-5|TRBV2
CATLRDRGIQETQYF
>TRBJ1-1|TRBV19
CASSDELWNTEAFF
>TRBJ2-1|TRBV15
CATSRDRTSSYNEQFF
>TRBJ2-7|TRBV18
CASSPPGGLAGAGNYEQYF
>TRBJ1-5|TRBV5-1
CASSTGQPNQPQHF
>TRBJ2-7|TRBV5-6
CASSLASYEQYF
>TRBJ2-4|TRBV2
CASSATGEVRVF
>TRBJ2-7|TRBV29-1
CSVRSGGSYEQYF
>TRBJ2-3|TRBV19
CASSISSGGTDTQYF
>TRBJ2-5|TRBV5-1
CASSSGTGGETQYF
>TRBJ2-5|TRBV7-8
CASSLASGITVETQYF
>TRBJ2-1|TRBV2
CASEAGGINEQFF
>TRBJ1-5|TRBV11-2
CASSLRVRQPQHF
>TRBJ2-3|TRBV19
CATSDRSTDTQYF
>TRBJ2-1|TRBV4-2
CASSQVTGGSYNEQFF
>TRBJ1-5|TRBV18
CASSILGTGDNQPQHF
>TRBJ1-6|TRBV4-1
CASSQVPGGSYNSPLHF
>TRBJ1-2|TRBV13
CASSLGRQGLYGYTF